This T cell receptor beta chain was sequenced for a study of cytomegalovirus exposure and HLA in healthy donors. Whole-study findings and limits: Altogether, 170 or so TCR beta chains were recorded as cytomegalovirus-associated. Among the most significant clusters, several appeared linked to common viral pathogens in a later analysis. Among donors in an Asian-associated ancestry cluster, a later analysis reportedly found fewer N-insertions than the roughly 610-donor mean. When analyzed later, a missense DCLRE1C variant was found to be linked to TCR beta V- and J-gene trimming.

PCR amplification relied on 60 Vbeta primers (plus 13 Jbeta primers). Sequenced by immunoSEQ multiplex PCR; TCRdb stores in-frame clones only, minus some. The sample lists about 150,000 clones, 65% to 75% occurring once. The length of the CDR3 is 18 residues. Trimming took off 4 bases at V and 2 bases at J, with 20 bases between the two ends. From germline, CDR1 is LGHNA and CDR2 YNFKEQ. Comments on this clone: Its specificity is unknown.

This clonotype was obtained from a man younger than 35 in good health and CMV-seronegative. The chain carries TRBV4-2 and TRBJ2-2, with D perhaps matching TRBD2 (7 bases). Sequenced: PBMCs. The CDR3 nucleotides read TGTGCCAGCAGCCGGGGGGCCGGGGGGCCCGTTAACACCGGGGAGCTGTTTTTT. Translation: CASSRGAGGPVNTGELFF.